This is a list of T cell receptor beta chains from one sample in a study of regulatory T cells in long-lasting Graves disease. TCRdb analysed the multiplex PCR reads with MiXCR anew, one entry per CDR3 protein. The repertoire consists of 430,000 or so distinct CDR3 sequences, with roughly 23% occurring once and the leading ten covering roughly an eighth. The sequenced sample was peripheral blood mononuclear cells (PBMCs), obtained when the disease was refractory, from a patient treated with antithyroid drugs. The receptors stem from a female donor with Graves disease. Each CDR3 is given with its conserved first and last residue. The order of the fields is V gene, clone size, D gene, J gene, CDR3 protein, CDR3 DNA. The D gene is left open where the match is weak. Where a row states a size, it is once, few, many or the class of an expanded clone; other rows omit it.

>TRBV6-2/TRBV6-3|.|.|TRBJ2-7
CASSYSRSYEQYF
TGTGCCAGCAGTTACTCACGTAGCTACGAGCAGTACTTC
>TRBV28|many|TRBD2|TRBJ2-5
CASSSAGGPGETQYF
TGTGCCAGCAGTTCGGCGGGAGGGCCTGGGGAGACCCAGTACTTC
>TRBV2|many|TRBD2|TRBJ2-7
CASSVPAGGGEQYF
TGTGCCAGCAGTGTCCCAGCGGGAGGTGGCGAGCAGTACTTC
>TRBV6-1|few|.|TRBJ2-6
CATNLGRLMGGANVLTF
TGTGCCACTAACCTCGGACGGTTGATGGGAGGGGCCAACGTCCTGACTTTC
>TRBV25-1|few|.|TRBJ1-4
CASSVGSEKLFF
TGTGCCAGCAGTGTGGGGAGTGAAAAACTGTTTTTT
>TRBV19|.|.|TRBJ1-3
CATAPVDSGNTIYF
TGTGCCACCGCCCCGGTCGACTCTGGAAACACCATATATTTT
>TRBV15|many|.|TRBJ1-6
CATSISRGRNSPLHF
TGTGCCACCAGTATATCGCGGGGAAGGAATTCACCCCTCCACTTT
>TRBV20-1|.|TRBD1|TRBJ1-1
CSAKQGMTEAFF
TGCAGTGCAAAACAGGGGATGACTGAAGCTTTCTTT
>TRBV6-2/TRBV6-3|many|.|TRBJ2-5
CASSEALRETQYF
TGTGCCAGCAGTGAGGCCTTACGGGAGACCCAGTACTTC
>TRBV6-2/TRBV6-3|.|.|TRBJ2-1
CASSYGRTAHLEQFF
TGTGCCAGCAGTTACGGACGGACAGCGCATTTGGAGCAGTTCTTC
>TRBV29-1|many|TRBD1|TRBJ2-7
CSAGTGLSYEQYF
TGCAGCGCCGGGACAGGCCTCTCCTACGAGCAGTACTTC